Listed here are 2 T cell receptor beta chains from one sample, sequenced in a study of blood T cells in healthy people across ages. Alongside a J-beta primer mix, a sample-barcoded 5' primer served in a second PCR lasting roughly 7 to 11 cycles. Via MiXCR, TCRdb re-called the 5' RACE reads, giving one row per CDR3 protein. The sample lists 600,000 to 650,000 distinct CDR3 sequences, 58% occurring once. Sequencing was done on a sample of blood. The receptor source for this set is a man aged 55 to 69 in good health.

V usage is TRBV3-1 and J usage is TRBJ2-2, with TRBD1 matching over 7 bases. In germline, CDR1 is LGHDT, CDR2 YNNKEL (reference sequence). CDR3 length: 16 residues. After removal of 4 bases from V and 3 bases from J, the junction contained 8 bases not matched to a gene. The CDR3 coding sequence is TGTGCCAGCAGCCGAAGGGGGCAGGGGGACACCGGGGAGCTGTTTTTT. It encodes CASSRRGQGDTGELFF.

The chain carries TRBV20-1 and TRBJ1-2; D gene unclear. The CDR3 is 14 amino acids. From germline, CDR1 is DFQATT and CDR2 SNEGSKA (reference sequence). V lost 0 bases, J lost 1 base, and 9 bases lay in between. As DNA, the CDR3 is TGCAGTGCTAGAGATCCGACGGGTAACTATGGCTACACCTTC. Its translation: CSARDPTGNYGYTF.